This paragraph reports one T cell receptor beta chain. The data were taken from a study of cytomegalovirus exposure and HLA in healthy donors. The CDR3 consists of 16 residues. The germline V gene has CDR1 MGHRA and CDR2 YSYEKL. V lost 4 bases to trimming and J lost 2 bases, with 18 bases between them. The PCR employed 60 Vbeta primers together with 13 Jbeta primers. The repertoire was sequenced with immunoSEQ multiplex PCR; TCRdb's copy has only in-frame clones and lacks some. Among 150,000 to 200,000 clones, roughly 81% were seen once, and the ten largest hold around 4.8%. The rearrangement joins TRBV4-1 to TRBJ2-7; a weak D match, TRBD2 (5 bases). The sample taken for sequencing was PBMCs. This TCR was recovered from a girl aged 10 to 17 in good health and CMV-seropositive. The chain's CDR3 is CASSLNTVDLTYEQYF. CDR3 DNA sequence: TGCGCCAGCAGCCTAAACACGGTGGACTTAACCTACGAGCAGTACTTC.